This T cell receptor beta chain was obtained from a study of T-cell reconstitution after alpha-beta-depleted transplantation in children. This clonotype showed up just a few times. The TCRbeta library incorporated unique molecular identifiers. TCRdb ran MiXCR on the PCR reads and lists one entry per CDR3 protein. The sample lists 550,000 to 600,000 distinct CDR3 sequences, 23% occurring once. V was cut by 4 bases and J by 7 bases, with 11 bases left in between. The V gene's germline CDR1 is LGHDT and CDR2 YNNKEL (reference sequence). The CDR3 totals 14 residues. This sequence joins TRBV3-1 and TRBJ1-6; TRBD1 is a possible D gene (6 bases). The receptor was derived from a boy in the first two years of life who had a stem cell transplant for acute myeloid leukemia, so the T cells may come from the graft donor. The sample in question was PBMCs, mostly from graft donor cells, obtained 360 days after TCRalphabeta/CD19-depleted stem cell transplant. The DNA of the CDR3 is TGTGCCAGCAGCCGACAGGCGAGGAATTCACCCCTCCACTTT. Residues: CASSRQARNSPLHF.